This T cell receptor beta chain was found in a study of blood T cell repertoires in COVID-19. Germline loops: CDR1 SGDLS, CDR2 YYNGEE. J gave up 1 base and V 6 bases, and 10 bases lay outside the gene matches. The CDR3 length is 18 residues. As originally analysed: Estimates of nucleated cell counts were drawn from the amplification of reference gene primers. Assay: immunoSEQ multiplex PCR; the TCRdb copy retains only in-frame clones and omits some. V and J calls plus clone size are reproduced from that table; the DNA served to infer D and trimming. The sample lists about 250,000 clones, more than 75% seen once, with approximately 6.2% in the top ten. While infection was still active, Seattle patients were enrolled and then followed longitudinally.

This TCR was sampled from a woman at least 80 years old with COVID-19, enrolled during active disease. The chain uses TRBV9 and TRBJ2-3; 14 bases map to TRBD2. Sequences were obtained from peripheral blood. DNA of the CDR3: TGTGCCAGCACCAACCTAGGACTAGCGGGGGGTGGCACAGATACGCAGTATTTT. Its translation is CASTNLGLAGGGTDTQYF.